This is a list of T cell receptor beta chains from one sample in a study of cytomegalovirus exposure and HLA in healthy donors. Clones were sequenced by immunoSEQ multiplex PCR, and TCRdb holds only the in-frame ones, with some missing. Among 150,000 to 200,000 clones listed, around 68% were seen once. Sequenced sample: PBMCs. The receptors here all came from a girl aged 10-17 years in good health and CMV-seronegative. Both conserved end residues are part of each CDR3. The D gene is left open where the match is weak. Clone sizes are given selectively: once, few, many, or a class where the clone is expanded.

abundance	v_gene	j_gene	d_gene	CDR3nt	CDR3aa
NA	TRBV28	TRBJ1-2	TRBD1	TGTGCCAGCAGTCCTGATCGGGGGACAGGGTTTGGCTACACCTTC	CASSPDRGTGFGYTF
once	TRBV12-5	TRBJ2-3	NA	TGTGCTAGTGGTTTTGGAAGGGGACACCCAAGCACAGATACGCAGTATTTT	CASGFGRGHPSTDTQYF
NA	TRBV2	TRBJ1-4	NA	TGTGCCAGCAGGACCCAGGAAAATGAAAAACTGTTTTTT	CASRTQENEKLFF
NA	TRBV19	TRBJ1-2	NA	TGTGCCAGTAGTACCGGACAGACCTATGGCTACACCTTC	CASSTGQTYGYTF
NA	TRBV14	TRBJ1-1	NA	TGTGCCAGCAGCCGACTATCGGACAGGAACACTGAAGCTTTCTTT	CASSRLSDRNTEAFF
once	TRBV5-1	TRBJ1-6	TRBD1	TGCGCCAGTAAACCCGGGACAGGGTCGGCCAATTCACCCCTCCACTTT	CASKPGTGSANSPLHF
few	TRBV27	TRBJ1-2	TRBD1	TGTGCCAGCAGAGCACAGGGGGCAAACTATGGCTACACCTTC	CASRAQGANYGYTF
NA	TRBV2	TRBJ1-1	NA	TGTGCCAGGGGGGCAGTGAACACTGAAGCTTTCTTT	CARGAVNTEAFF
NA	TRBV5-1	TRBJ2-1	NA	TGCGCCAGCAGCTTATCAGGGGTCAATGAGCAGTTCTTC	CASSLSGVNEQFF
NA	TRBV19	TRBJ2-7	TRBD2	TGTGCCAGTAGTATTGGGCCTAGCGGAACCTACGAGCAGTACTTC	CASSIGPSGTYEQYF
few	TRBV7-2	TRBJ1-1	NA	TGTGCCAGCAGCTTAGACTTGAACACTGAAGCTTTCTTT	CASSLDLNTEAFF
NA	TRBV19	TRBJ1-2	TRBD1	TGTGCCAGTAGTCCGAGGGGTCTTGGGACAGGCGACGGCTACACCTTC	CASSPRGLGTGDGYTF
NA	TRBV7-3	TRBJ2-5	TRBD2	TGTGCCAGTGGACTAGCTCATCAAGAGACCCAGTACTTC	CASGLAHQETQYF
NA	TRBV30	TRBJ1-5	TRBD1	TGTGCCTGGGGGACAGGGCGGAGGTCGCAGCCCCAGCATTTT	CAWGTGRRSQPQHF
NA	TRBV6-1	TRBJ2-5	TRBD2	TGTGCCAGCAGGACTAGCGGGGGTAGGGAGACCCAGTACTTC	CASRTSGGRETQYF
NA	TRBV25-1	TRBJ2-1	TRBD2	TGTGCCAGCTCCGGGACTAGCGGACTCTACAATGAGCAGTTCTTC	CASSGTSGLYNEQFF